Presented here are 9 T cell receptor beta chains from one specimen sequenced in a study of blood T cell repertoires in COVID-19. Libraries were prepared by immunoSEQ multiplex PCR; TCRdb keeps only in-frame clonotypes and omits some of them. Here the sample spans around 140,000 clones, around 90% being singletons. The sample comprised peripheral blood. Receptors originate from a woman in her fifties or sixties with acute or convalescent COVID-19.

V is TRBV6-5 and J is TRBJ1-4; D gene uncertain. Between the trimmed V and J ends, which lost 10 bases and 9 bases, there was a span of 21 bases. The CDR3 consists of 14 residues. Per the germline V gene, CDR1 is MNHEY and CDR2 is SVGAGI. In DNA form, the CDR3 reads TGTGCCACCCAATACGGGTATAGATCGAAAAAACTGTTTTTT. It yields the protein CATQYGYRSKKLFF.

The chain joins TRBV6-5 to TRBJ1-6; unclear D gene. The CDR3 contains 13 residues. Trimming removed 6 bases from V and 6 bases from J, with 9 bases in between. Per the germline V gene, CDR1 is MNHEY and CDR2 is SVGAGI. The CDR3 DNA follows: TGTGCCAGCAGGGAGACTTCTAATTCACCCCTCCACTTT. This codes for CASRETSNSPLHF.

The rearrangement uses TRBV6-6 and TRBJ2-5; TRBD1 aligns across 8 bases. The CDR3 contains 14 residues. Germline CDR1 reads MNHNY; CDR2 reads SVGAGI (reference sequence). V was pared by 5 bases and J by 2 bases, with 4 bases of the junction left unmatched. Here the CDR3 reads CASSQQGVQETQYF. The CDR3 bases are TGTGCCAGCAGTCAACAGGGGGTACAAGAGACCCAGTACTTC.

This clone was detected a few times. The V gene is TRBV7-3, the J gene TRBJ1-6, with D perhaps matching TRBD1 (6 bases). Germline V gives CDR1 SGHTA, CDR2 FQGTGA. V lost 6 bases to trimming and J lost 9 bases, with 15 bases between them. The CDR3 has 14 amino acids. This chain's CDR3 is CASSFGQKGSPLHF. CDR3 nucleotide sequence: TGTGCCAGCAGTTTCGGACAGAAGGGTTCACCCCTCCACTTT.

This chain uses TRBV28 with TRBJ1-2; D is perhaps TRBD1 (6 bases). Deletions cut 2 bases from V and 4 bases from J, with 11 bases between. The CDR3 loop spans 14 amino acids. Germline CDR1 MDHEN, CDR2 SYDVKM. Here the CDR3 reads CASSLETGLYGYTF. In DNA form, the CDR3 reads TGTGCCAGCAGTTTAGAAACAGGGCTCTATGGCTACACCTTC.

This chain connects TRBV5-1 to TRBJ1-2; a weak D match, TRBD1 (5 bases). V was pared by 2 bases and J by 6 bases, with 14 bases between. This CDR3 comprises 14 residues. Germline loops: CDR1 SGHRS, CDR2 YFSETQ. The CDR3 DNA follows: TGCGCCAGCAGCTTCGGGGGGAAGTGGGATGGCTACACCTTC. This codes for CASSFGGKWDGYTF.

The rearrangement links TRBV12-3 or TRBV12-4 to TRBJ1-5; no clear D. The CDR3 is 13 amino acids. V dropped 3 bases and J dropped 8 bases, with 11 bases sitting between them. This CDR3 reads CASSLSGREPQHF. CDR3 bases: TGTGCCAGCAGTTTGTCAGGTCGCGAGCCCCAGCATTTT.

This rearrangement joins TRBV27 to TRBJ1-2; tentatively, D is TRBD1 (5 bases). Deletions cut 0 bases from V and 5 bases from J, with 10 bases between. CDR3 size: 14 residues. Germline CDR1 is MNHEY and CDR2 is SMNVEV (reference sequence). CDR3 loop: CASSLSGGLYGYTF. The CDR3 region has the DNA TGTGCCAGCAGTTTATCGGGGGGATTGTATGGCTACACCTTC.

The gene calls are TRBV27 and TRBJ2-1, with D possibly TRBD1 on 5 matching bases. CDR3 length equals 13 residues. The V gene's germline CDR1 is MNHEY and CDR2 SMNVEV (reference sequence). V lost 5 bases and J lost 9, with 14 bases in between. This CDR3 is CASSLARGGEQFF. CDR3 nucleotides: TGTGCCAGCAGTCTCGCTAGGGGTGGTGAGCAGTTCTTC.